This T cell receptor (beta chain) was obtained from a study of blood T cell repertoires in COVID-19. Using immunoSEQ multiplex PCR, the repertoire was profiled, and TCRdb retains in-frame clones only, with some absent. The data contain about 180,000 clones, 87% of them singletons. Before being deemed recovered, Cohort 3 donors had two negative PCRs, clearance, or symptom resolution. V trimming: 4 bases; J trimming: 0 bases; junction bases outside the gene matches: 10. Germline CDR1 reads SGHRS; CDR2 reads YFSETQ. The CDR3 is 17 amino acids. The receptor was isolated from a woman between 45 and 65 years old who had recovered from COVID-19. The sequenced sample was PBMCs or T cells enriched from blood (not recorded which). The chain carries TRBV5-1 and TRBJ2-1, with 7 positions matching TRBD2. In DNA, the CDR3 is TGCGCCAGCAGCCTCAATAGCGGGTCGAGCTCCTACAATGAGCAGTTCTTC. Amino acid sequence: CASSLNSGSSSYNEQFF.